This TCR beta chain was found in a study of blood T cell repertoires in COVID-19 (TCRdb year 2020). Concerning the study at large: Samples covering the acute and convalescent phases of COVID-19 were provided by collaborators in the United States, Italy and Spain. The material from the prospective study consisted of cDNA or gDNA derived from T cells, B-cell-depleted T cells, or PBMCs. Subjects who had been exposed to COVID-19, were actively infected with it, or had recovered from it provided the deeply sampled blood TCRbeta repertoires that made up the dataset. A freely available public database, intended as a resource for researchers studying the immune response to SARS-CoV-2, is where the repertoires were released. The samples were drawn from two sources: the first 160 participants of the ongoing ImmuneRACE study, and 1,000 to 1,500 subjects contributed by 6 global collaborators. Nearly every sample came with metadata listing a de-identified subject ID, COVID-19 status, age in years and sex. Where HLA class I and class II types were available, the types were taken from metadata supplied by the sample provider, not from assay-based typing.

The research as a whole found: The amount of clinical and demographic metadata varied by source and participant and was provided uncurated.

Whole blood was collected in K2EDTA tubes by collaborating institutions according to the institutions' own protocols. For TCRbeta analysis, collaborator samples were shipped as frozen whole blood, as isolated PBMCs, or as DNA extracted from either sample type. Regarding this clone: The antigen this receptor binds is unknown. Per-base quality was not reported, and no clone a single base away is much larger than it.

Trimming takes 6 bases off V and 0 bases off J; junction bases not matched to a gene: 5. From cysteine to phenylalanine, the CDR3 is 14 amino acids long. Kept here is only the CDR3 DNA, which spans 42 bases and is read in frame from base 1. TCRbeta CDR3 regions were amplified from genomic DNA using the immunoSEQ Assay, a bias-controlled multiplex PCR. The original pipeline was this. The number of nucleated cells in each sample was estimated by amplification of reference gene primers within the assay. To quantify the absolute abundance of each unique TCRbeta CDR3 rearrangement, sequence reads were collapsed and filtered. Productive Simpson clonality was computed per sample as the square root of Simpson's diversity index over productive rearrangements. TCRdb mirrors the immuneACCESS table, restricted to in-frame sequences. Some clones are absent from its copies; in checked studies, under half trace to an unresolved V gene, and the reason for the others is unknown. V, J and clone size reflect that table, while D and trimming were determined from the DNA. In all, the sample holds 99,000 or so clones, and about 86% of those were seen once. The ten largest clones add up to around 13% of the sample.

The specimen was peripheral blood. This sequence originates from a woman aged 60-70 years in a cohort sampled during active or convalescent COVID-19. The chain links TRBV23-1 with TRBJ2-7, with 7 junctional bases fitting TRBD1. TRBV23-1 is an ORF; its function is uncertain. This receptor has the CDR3 CASRDRDSSYEQYF. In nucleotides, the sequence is TGCGCCAGCAGAGACCGGGACAGCTCCTACGAGCAGTACTTC.